These T cell receptor beta chains were read from a single sample in a study of blood T cell repertoires in COVID-19. The data were produced by immunoSEQ multiplex PCR, yet TCRdb's version contains in-frame clones alone and is incomplete. The table includes a few hundred thousand clones, nearly 90% detected once. The sample consisted of PBMCs or T cells enriched from blood (not recorded which). Source of these receptors: a young woman with acute COVID-19. Each CDR3 is given with its conserved first and last residue. A D gene is named only where the DNA matches it firmly. Only some rows state a clone size, as once, few, many or a class for expanded clones.

clone size	V gene	D gene	J gene	CDR3 protein	CDR3 DNA
-	TRBV25-1	-	TRBJ1-5	CASSAGTHQPQHF	TGTGCCAGCAGTGCAGGTACGCATCAGCCCCAGCATTTT
-	TRBV19	-	TRBJ1-1	CASSTGAGDVSTEAFF	TGTGCCAGTAGTACAGGGGCAGGGGATGTTAGCACTGAAGCTTTCTTT
-	TRBV28	TRBD1	TRBJ1-6	CASSFRTGRDSPLHF	TGTGCCAGCAGTTTTCGGACAGGACGGGATTCACCCCTCCACTTT
-	TRBV11-2	-	TRBJ1-1	CASSLPPRGAEAFF	TGTGCCAGCAGCTTACCCCCCCGGGGAGCTGAAGCTTTCTTT
once	TRBV5-1	-	TRBJ1-3	CASSLSNSGNTIYF	TGCGCCAGCAGCTTATCAAACTCTGGAAACACCATATATTTT
-	TRBV7-9	TRBD2	TRBJ2-2	CASSWGLAGGTSRTGELFF	TGTGCCAGCAGCTGGGGACTAGCGGGAGGAACATCTCGCACCGGGGAGCTGTTTTTT
-	TRBV5-8	-	TRBJ1-5	CASSPDSRNQPQHF	TGTGCCAGCAGCCCGGACAGCCGCAATCAGCCCCAGCATTTT
-	TRBV30	-	TRBJ1-3	CAWSPGDISSGNTIYF	TGTGCCTGGAGCCCCGGGGACATATCCTCTGGAAACACCATATATTTT
few	TRBV27	-	TRBJ1-2	CASSPRGGTFYGYTF	TGTGCCAGCAGTCCCAGGGGAGGGACCTTCTATGGCTACACCTTC
-	TRBV7-9	TRBD1	TRBJ1-2	CASSGSGTGSPYGYTF	TGTGCCAGCAGCGGCTCCGGGACAGGGAGCCCCTATGGCTACACCTTC
-	TRBV27	-	TRBJ2-1	CASSLSRGANNEQFF	TGTGCCAGCAGTTTATCCAGGGGGGCAAACAATGAGCAGTTCTTC
-	TRBV6-2/TRBV6-3	-	TRBJ2-7	CASSYSKTAGYYEQYF	TGTGCCAGCAGTTACTCGAAGACGGCGGGGTACTACGAGCAGTACTTC
once	TRBV5-8	-	TRBJ2-7	CASSYHREPYEQYF	TGTGCCAGCAGCTACCACCGGGAGCCATACGAGCAGTACTTC
-	TRBV28	-	TRBJ1-3	CASSSYPQGNPGNTIYF	TGTGCCAGCAGCTCCTACCCCCAGGGAAACCCCGGAAACACCATATATTTT
-	TRBV10-1	TRBD2	TRBJ2-3	CASSVAGGSTDTQYF	TGCGCCAGCAGTGTAGCGGGAGGGAGCACAGATACGCAGTATTTT
-	TRBV5-1	TRBD1	TRBJ2-7	CASSLGQHYEQYF	TGCGCCAGCAGCCTGGGACAGCACTACGAGCAGTACTTC
-	TRBV6-5	-	TRBJ2-3	CASTRVMDTQYF	TGTGCCAGCACGCGGGTCATGGATACGCAGTATTTT
-	TRBV9	-	TRBJ1-2	CASSDVSGDYGYTF	TGTGCCAGCAGCGACGTATCAGGGGACTATGGCTACACCTTC
-	TRBV6-5	-	TRBJ1-1	CASSPRQDMNTEAFF	TGTGCCAGCAGTCCGCGACAGGACATGAACACTGAAGCTTTCTTT
-	TRBV28	-	TRBJ1-2	CASFRGAGGYTF	TGTGCCAGCTTCCGGGGGGCTGGTGGCTACACCTTC
-	TRBV7-9	-	TRBJ2-7	CASSLPEGAGEQYF	TGTGCCAGCAGCTTACCGGAGGGGGCGGGCGAGCAGTACTTC
-	TRBV5-8	TRBD1	TRBJ2-7	CASTVPAQGKTWAGGYEQYF	TGTGCCAGCACCGTCCCGGCACAGGGGAAAACTTGGGCGGGCGGATACGAGCAGTACTTC
-	TRBV24-1	-	TRBJ1-3	CATSLGRNTIYF	TGTGCCACCAGTCTCGGGAGAAACACCATATATTTT
-	TRBV14	-	TRBJ1-2	CASSQGRSYGYTF	TGTGCCAGCAGCCAGGGCAGGTCCTATGGCTACACCTTC
-	TRBV7-2	-	TRBJ2-1	CATSLNNNEQFF	TGTGCCACATCATTAAACAACAATGAGCAGTTCTTC
once	TRBV18	-	TRBJ1-1	CASSPNRDTEAFF	TGTGCCAGCTCACCAAACAGGGACACTGAAGCTTTCTTT